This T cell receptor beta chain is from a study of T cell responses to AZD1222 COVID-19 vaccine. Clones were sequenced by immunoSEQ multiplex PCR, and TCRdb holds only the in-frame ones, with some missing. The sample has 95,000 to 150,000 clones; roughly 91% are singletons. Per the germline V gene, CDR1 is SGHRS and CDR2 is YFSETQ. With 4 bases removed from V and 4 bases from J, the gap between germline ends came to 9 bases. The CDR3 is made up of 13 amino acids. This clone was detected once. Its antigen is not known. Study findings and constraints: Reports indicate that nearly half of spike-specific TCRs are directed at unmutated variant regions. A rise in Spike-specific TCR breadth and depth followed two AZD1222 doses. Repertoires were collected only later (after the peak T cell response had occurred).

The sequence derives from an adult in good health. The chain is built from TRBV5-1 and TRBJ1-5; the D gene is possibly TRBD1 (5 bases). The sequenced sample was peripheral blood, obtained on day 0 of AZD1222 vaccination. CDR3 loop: CASSGDGNQPQHF. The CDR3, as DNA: TGCGCCAGCAGCGGGGACGGGAATCAGCCCCAGCATTTT.